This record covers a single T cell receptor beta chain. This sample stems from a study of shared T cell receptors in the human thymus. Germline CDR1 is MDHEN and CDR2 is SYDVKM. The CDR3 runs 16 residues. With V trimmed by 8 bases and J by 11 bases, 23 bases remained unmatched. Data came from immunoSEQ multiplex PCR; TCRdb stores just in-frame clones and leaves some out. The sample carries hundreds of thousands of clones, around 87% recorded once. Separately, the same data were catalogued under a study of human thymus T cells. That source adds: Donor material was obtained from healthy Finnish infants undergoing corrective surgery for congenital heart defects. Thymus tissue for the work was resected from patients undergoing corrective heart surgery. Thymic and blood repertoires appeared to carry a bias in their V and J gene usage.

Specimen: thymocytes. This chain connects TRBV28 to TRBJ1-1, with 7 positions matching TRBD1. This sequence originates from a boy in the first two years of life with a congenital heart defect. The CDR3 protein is CASQKNPGQQFWGAFF. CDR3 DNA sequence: TGTGCCAGCCAAAAAAATCCGGGACAGCAGTTCTGGGGGGCTTTCTTT.